These 24 T cell receptor beta chains were all obtained from the same sample, sequenced in a study of shared T cell receptors in the human thymus. Profiled with immunoSEQ multiplex PCR; TCRdb holds only in-frame clones, not every one. The profile shows about 380,000 clones, roughly 94% of them singletons. The sample comprised thymocytes. The receptors stem from a human donor.

The chain uses TRBV11-2 and TRBJ1-4; tentative D call: TRBD1 (6 bases). The germline V gene encodes CDR1 SGHAT and CDR2 FQNNGV. The CDR3 contains 16 residues. Trimming stripped 5 bases from V and 4 bases from J, with 17 bases between. The CDR3, as DNA: TGTGCCAGCAGCCAAACCCCGGACAGCGTTAATGAAAAACTGTTTTTT. Translating it yields CASSQTPDSVNEKLFF. Filled out from reference TRBV11-2 and TRBJ1-4, the complete variable domain reads EAGVAQSPRYKIIEKRQSVAFWCNPISGHATLYWYQQILGQGPKLLIQFQNNGVVDDSQLPKDRFSAERLKGVDSTLKIQPAKLEDSAVYLCASSQTPDSVNEKLFFGSGTQLSVL.

This chain connects TRBV7-9 to TRBJ2-5, with 8 bases that match TRBD2. Germline V lookup: CDR1 SEHNR, CDR2 FQNEAQ (reference sequence). V shed 4 bases and J 2 bases; nucleotides not matched to a gene: 3. The CDR3 runs 14 residues. CDR3: CASSSQREQETQYF. The DNA of the CDR3 is TGTGCCAGCAGCTCTCAGCGGGAGCAAGAGACCCAGTACTTC.

The chain has TRBV2 and TRBJ1-5; tentatively, D is TRBD1 (5 bases). From germline, CDR1 is SNHLY and CDR2 FYNNEI. Trimming took off 5 bases at V and 1 base at J, with 12 bases between the two ends. The CDR3 has 15 amino acids. The CDR3 loop reads CASSPGGVSNQPQHF. The CDR3 DNA sequence: TGTGCCAGCAGTCCCGGGGGTGTGAGCAATCAGCCCCAGCATTTT.

The J gene is TRBJ2-5, the V gene TRBV27; no definite D call. The CDR3 covers 13 residues. From germline, CDR1 is MNHEY and CDR2 SMNVEV (reference sequence). V was pared by 5 bases and J by 4 bases, with 11 bases between. The DNA of the CDR3 is TGTGCCAGCAGTCCTCCCACGGCAGAGACCCAGTACTTC. It yields the protein CASSPPTAETQYF.

The chain's CDR3 is CASSEYQPQHF. The DNA for the CDR3 is TGTGCCAGCAGTGAGTATCAGCCCCAGCATTTT. The gene calls are TRBV6-1 and TRBJ1-5; no definite D call. Germline CDR1 reads MNHNS; CDR2 reads SASEGT. The V gene lost 3 bases and the J gene lost 5 bases, with 2 bases spanning the gap. The CDR3 contains 11 residues.

This rearrangement joins TRBV9 to TRBJ2-1; the D gene is possibly TRBD2 (6 bases). The V end was cut by 7 bases, the J end by 4 bases, with 21 bases between. There are 16 residues in the CDR3. CDR1 is SGDLS, CDR2 YYNGEE, per germline. The CDR3 DNA reads as TGTGCCAGCGCCCCTCGAGCCGGGGGTCCGTACAATGAGCAGTTCTTC. Translation gives CASAPRAGGPYNEQFF.

V usage is TRBV6-5 and J usage is TRBJ1-1, with D possibly matching TRBD1 (5 bases). The V gene lost 3 bases and the J gene lost 4 bases, with 18 bases spanning the gap. In germline, CDR1 is MNHEY, CDR2 SVGAGI. This CDR3 spans 16 amino acids. The CDR3 DNA reads TGTGCCAGCAGTTATAGGAGGGACCGGAGGAGCACTGAAGCTTTCTTT. It is translated as CASSYRRDRRSTEAFF.

This clone was detected only once. The chain is built from TRBV28 and TRBJ2-3, with D uncertain. The CDR3 has 15 amino acids. Per germline, CDR1 MDHEN and CDR2 SYDVKM. Trimming took 0 bases from V and 0 from J, leaving 7 bases between them. This chain's CDR3 is CASSLWARSTDTQYF. CDR3 coding DNA: TGTGCCAGCAGTTTATGGGCTAGAAGCACAGATACGCAGTATTTT.

The J gene is TRBJ2-2, the V gene TRBV7-3; 10 positions agree with TRBD2. CDR3 length equals 16 residues. The ends lost 5 bases at V and 3 bases at J; junction bases unmatched: 6. Germline V gene data show CDR1 as SGHTA and CDR2 as FQGTGA. The CDR3 spells CASSLPSGSYTGELFF. CDR3 DNA sequence: TGTGCCAGCAGCCTGCCTAGCGGGAGTTACACCGGGGAGCTGTTTTTT.

V gene TRBV7-9 combines with J gene TRBJ1-2; D is unresolved. The CDR3 sequence is 17 residues long. The germline V and J ends were trimmed by 2 bases and 3 bases, with 19 bases remaining between them. CDR1 and CDR2 from the germline V gene are SEHNR and FQNEAQ (reference sequence). The CDR3 protein is CASSLILRTGPHYGYTF. In nucleotides, the CDR3 is TGTGCCAGCAGCTTAATTCTCAGGACCGGTCCTCACTATGGCTACACCTTC.

This chain joins TRBV18 and TRBJ2-6, with no clear D. Trimming took off 2 bases at V and 2 bases at J, with 7 bases between the two ends. Germline CDR1 and CDR2: KGHSH and LQKENI. This CDR3 region has 15 residues. This CDR3 reads CASSPCGPGANVLTF. CDR3 coding DNA: TGTGCCAGCTCACCATGTGGGCCTGGGGCCAACGTCCTGACTTTC.

The CDR3 DNA reads TGTGCCAGCAGTTTATTAGGTGGGACAGGGGATGAAAAACTGTTTTTT. The encoded protein is CASSLLGGTGDEKLFF. The gene calls are TRBV27 and TRBJ1-4; 10 nucleotides agree with TRBD1. The CDR3 contains 16 residues. Germline V lookup: CDR1 MNHEY, CDR2 SMNVEV (reference sequence). The trim removed 1 base at V and 6 bases at J, leaving 5 bases unmatched.

The V gene is TRBV27, the J gene TRBJ2-1; TRBD2 might be the D (5 bases). The CDR3 is made up of 14 amino acids. Germline CDR1 MNHEY, CDR2 SMNVEV (reference sequence). V was clipped by 5 bases and J by 3 bases, with 11 bases between them. In DNA, the CDR3 is TGTGCCAGCAGTCTCCAGCGGAGCTACAATGAGCAGTTCTTC. It encodes CASSLQRSYNEQFF.

The chain combines TRBV10-3 with TRBJ2-5, with TRBD1 matching 11 bases. The CDR3 spans 14 residues. V was pared by 7 bases and J by 5 bases, with 6 bases of the junction left unmatched. Germline-derived CDR1 and CDR2 are ENHRY and SYGVKD. This chain's CDR3 is CAINQDRGRETQYF. CDR3 bases: TGTGCCATCAACCAGGACAGGGGGCGGGAGACCCAGTACTTC.

The genes are TRBV5-4 and TRBJ2-3, with 11 positions matching TRBD2. CDR3 length equals 17 residues. V lost 1 base and J lost 7; bases outside the gene matches: 11. Looked up from germline, CDR1 is SGHNT and CDR2 is YYREEE (reference sequence). The CDR3 is CASSLWDPSGRTNTQYF. DNA of the CDR3: TGTGCCAGCAGCTTGTGGGACCCTAGCGGGAGGACGAATACGCAGTATTTT.

This sequence joins TRBV5-1 and TRBJ1-1, with D possibly matching TRBD1 (6 bases). Per the germline V gene, CDR1 is SGHRS and CDR2 is YFSETQ. CDR3 size: 16 residues. The V end lost 1 base, the J end lost 2 bases, and 15 bases lay between the germline ends. CDR3 protein: CASSLPGGIINTEAFF. Here the CDR3 DNA reads TGCGCCAGCAGCTTGCCCGGGGGCATAATAAACACTGAAGCTTTCTTT.

This clone was counted once. The DNA for the CDR3 is TGTGCCAGTAGTAGCGGGAGAGTTACCGGGGAGCTGTTTTTT. Residues: CASSSGRVTGELFF. The rearrangement links TRBV19 to TRBJ2-2; 7 nucleotides align to TRBD2. Germline lookup yields CDR1 LNHDA and CDR2 SQIVND (reference sequence). The CDR3 loop spans 14 amino acids. V trimming: 4 bases; J trimming: 5 bases; junction bases outside the gene matches: 4.

The chain links TRBV5-6 to TRBJ1-1, with a weak D call TRBD1 (6 bases). Trimming shortened V by 0 bases and J by 0 bases, and 12 bases separated the two germline ends. The CDR3 has 16 amino acids. CDR1 and CDR2 from the germline V gene are SGHDT and YYEEEE. The CDR3 spells CASSLEGEVMNTEAFF. In nucleotides, the CDR3 is TGTGCCAGCAGCTTGGAGGGGGAGGTAATGAACACTGAAGCTTTCTTT. Complete variable domain (other parts from reference TRBV5-6 and TRBJ1-1): DAGVTQSPTHLIKTRGQQVTLRCSPKSGHDTVSWYQQALGQGPQFIFQYYEEEERQRGNFPDRFSGHQFPNYSSELNVNALLLGDSALYLCASSLEGEVMNTEAFFGQGTRLTVV.

The chain recombines TRBV27 with TRBJ2-1; TRBD2 agrees at 10 bases. The junction had 5 bases not matched to a gene; V was cut back by 4 bases and J by 2 bases. In germline, CDR1 is MNHEY, CDR2 SMNVEV (reference sequence). The CDR3 loop spans 16 amino acids. The CDR3 is CASSSPSGSAYNEQFF. The CDR3 DNA sequence: TGTGCCAGCAGTTCGCCTAGCGGGAGCGCCTACAATGAGCAGTTCTTC.

This chain uses TRBV5-1 with TRBJ2-6, with 12 nucleotides matching TRBD2. J lost 2 bases, V lost 0 bases, and 9 bases had no gene match. The CDR3 runs to 20 residues. Germline CDR1 SGHRS, CDR2 YFSETQ. The DNA for the CDR3 is TGCGCCAGCAGCTTGGCTTACGATTCTAGCGGGAGGGCTGGGGCCAACGTCCTGACTTTC. Protein: CASSLAYDSSGRAGANVLTF.

The sample holds one count of this clone. This chain connects TRBV4-3 to TRBJ2-7; 8 bases agree with TRBD2. The trim removed 3 bases at V and 2 bases at J, leaving 6 bases unmatched. This CDR3 has 15 amino acids. CDR1 LGHNA and CDR2 YSLEER come from the germline V gene. CDR3: CASSQPGGRPYEQYF. In DNA form, the CDR3 reads TGCGCCAGCAGCCAGCCGGGGGGGCGGCCCTACGAGCAGTACTTC.

The V call is TRBV28, the J call TRBJ2-1; TRBD1 matches 8 bases. Germline V gene lookup returns CDR1 MDHEN and CDR2 SYDVKM. The V segment lost 0 bases and the J segment 6 bases; nucleotides outside the gene matches: 10. CDR3 size: 17 residues. Here the CDR3 DNA reads TGTGCCAGCAGTTTATGTAATGACAGGGGTCTCTTCAATGAGCAGTTCTTC. Translation: CASSLCNDRGLFNEQFF.

The gene calls are TRBV15 and TRBJ2-7; 9 nucleotides align to TRBD1. The junction had 4 bases not matched to a gene; V was cut back by 2 bases and J by 2 bases. The CDR3 contains 15 residues. From germline, CDR1 is LNHNV and CDR2 YYDKDF (reference sequence). CDR3 region: CATSRRQGDTYEQYF. The CDR3 region has the DNA TGTGCCACCAGCAGAAGACAGGGGGACACCTACGAGCAGTACTTC.

This chain joins TRBV11-2 and TRBJ2-7, with D perhaps matching TRBD2 (6 bases). The V gene lost 4 bases and the J gene lost 3 bases, with 13 bases spanning the gap. The V gene's germline CDR1 is SGHAT and CDR2 FQNNGV. This CDR3 spans 14 amino acids. Written as DNA, the CDR3 is TGTGCCAGCAGCTCCAGAACTAGCATCTACGAGCAGTACTTC. It codes for CASSSRTSIYEQYF.